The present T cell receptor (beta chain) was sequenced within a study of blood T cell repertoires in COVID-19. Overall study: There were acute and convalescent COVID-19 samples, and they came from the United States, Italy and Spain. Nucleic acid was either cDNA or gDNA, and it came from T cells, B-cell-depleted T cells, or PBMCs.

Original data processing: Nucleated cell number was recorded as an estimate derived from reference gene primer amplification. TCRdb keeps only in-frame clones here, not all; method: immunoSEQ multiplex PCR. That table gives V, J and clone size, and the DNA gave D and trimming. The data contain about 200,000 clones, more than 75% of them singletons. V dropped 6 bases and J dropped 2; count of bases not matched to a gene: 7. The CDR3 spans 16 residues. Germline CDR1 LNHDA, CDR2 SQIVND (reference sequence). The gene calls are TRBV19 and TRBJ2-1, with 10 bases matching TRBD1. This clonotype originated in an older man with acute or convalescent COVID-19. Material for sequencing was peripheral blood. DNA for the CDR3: TGTGCCAGTAGAAGAACCGGGACAGGGGCCTACAATGAGCAGTTCTTC. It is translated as CASRRTGTGAYNEQFF.